The next 30 T cell receptor beta chains were all read from a single sample in a study of blood T cell repertoires in COVID-19. Measured with immunoSEQ multiplex PCR; TCRdb has only the in-frame clones, and not every one. In the table there are 55,000 to 75,000 clones, over 80% of which are singletons. The sequenced sample was peripheral blood. The receptors originated from a man over 45 with active COVID-19.

The chain recombines TRBV9 with TRBJ2-6, with 12 bases that match TRBD1. Germline CDR1 and CDR2: SGDLS and YYNGEE. Germline trimming cut 3 bases from V and 2 bases from J; bases unmatched to any gene: 3. CDR3 size: 17 residues. CDR3 in amino acids: CASSGGTGGTGANVLTF. The DNA of the CDR3 is TGTGCCAGCAGCGGCGGGACAGGGGGCACTGGGGCCAACGTCCTGACTTTC.

The chain is built from TRBV5-1 and TRBJ1-6, with TRBD1 identical over 8 bases. Trimming took 4 bases from V and 4 from J; bases not matched to a gene: 10. Germline V gives CDR1 SGHRS, CDR2 YFSETQ. The CDR3 contains 17 residues. CDR3 DNA: TGCGCCAGCAGCGAAACCGACAGGGGCTCATATAATTCACCCCTCCACTTT. Translated, it gives CASSETDRGSYNSPLHF.

CDR3 sequence (DNA): TGCGCCAGCAGCTTCAAGGGGGGGGACTACGAGCAGTACTTC. Translated, it gives CASSFKGGDYEQYF. V is TRBV5-1 and J is TRBJ2-7, with D possibly TRBD2 on 7 matching bases. The ends were cut back, 2 bases at V and 3 bases at J, with 12 bases in the middle. CDR1 and CDR2 from the germline V gene are SGHRS and YFSETQ. CDR3 length: 14 residues. The full variable domain, completed using reference TRBV5-1 and TRBJ2-7, is KAGVTQTPRYLIKTRGQQVTLSCSPISGHRSVSWYQQTPGQGLQFLFEYFSETQRNKGNFPGRFSGRQFSNSRSEMNVSTLELGDSALYLCASSFKGGDYEQYFGPGTRLTVT.

V is TRBV24-1 and J is TRBJ1-2; 7 bases are a match to TRBD1. This CDR3 has 16 amino acids. The germline V gene encodes CDR1 KGHDR and CDR2 SFDVKD. Germline trimming cut 1 base from V and 0 bases from J; bases unmatched to any gene: 4. The CDR3 DNA is TGTGCCACCAGTGATTTTGGGACAGTTACTAACTATGGCTACACCTTC. Its protein is CATSDFGTVTNYGYTF.

The V and J genes are TRBV14 and TRBJ1-1, with TRBD1 as a possible D gene (6 bases). Germline CDR1 reads SGHDN; CDR2 reads FVKESK. Trimming stripped 2 bases from V and 7 bases from J, with 11 bases between. There are 13 residues in the CDR3. The CDR3 loop is CASSQWGLGEAFF. The CDR3 DNA sequence: TGTGCCAGCAGCCAATGGGGGCTCGGTGAAGCTTTCTTT.

This chain uses TRBV6-5 with TRBJ1-1; D is possibly TRBD1 (5 bases). Per germline, CDR1 MNHEY and CDR2 SVGAGI. CDR3 length: 16 amino acids. Deletions cut 4 bases from V and 3 bases from J, with 18 bases between. The CDR3 loop is CASSWDSGSGYTEAFF. DNA for the CDR3: TGTGCCAGCAGTTGGGATTCAGGGTCTGGGTACACTGAAGCTTTCTTT.

V and J are TRBV24-1 and TRBJ1-3; D unresolved. The germline gives CDR1 KGHDR, CDR2 SFDVKD. The CDR3 has 14 residues. V gave up 4 bases and J gave up 4 bases, with 10 bases separating them. CDR3 protein: CATSDPTRGNTIYF. The CDR3 coding sequence is TGTGCCACCAGTGACCCTACGAGAGGAAACACCATATATTTT.

CDR3 DNA: TGTGCCAGCAGTTTTCGGTCGAGCTCCTATAATTCACCCCTCCACTTT. Amino acids: CASSFRSSSYNSPLHF. This chain connects TRBV28 to TRBJ1-6; D gene unclear. V was shortened by 3 bases and J by 0 bases, with 9 bases between the two germline ends. Per germline, CDR1 MDHEN and CDR2 SYDVKM. This CDR3 is 16 amino acids long.

V usage is TRBV5-1 and J usage is TRBJ2-7, with D possibly being TRBD1 (5 bases). Trimming removed 4 bases at V and 0 bases at J, with 14 bases between. Germline CDR1 reads SGHRS; CDR2 reads YFSETQ. The CDR3 runs 15 residues. The CDR3 nucleotides are TGCGCCAGCAGCCCGGACACCAGGAGCTCCTACGAGCAGTACTTC. This translates into CASSPDTRSSYEQYF. Together with reference TRBV5-1 and TRBJ2-7, the CDR3 gives the full variable domain: KAGVTQTPRYLIKTRGQQVTLSCSPISGHRSVSWYQQTPGQGLQFLFEYFSETQRNKGNFPGRFSGRQFSNSRSEMNVSTLELGDSALYLCASSPDTRSSYEQYFGPGTRLTVT.

The V call is TRBV28, the J call TRBJ1-5, with a possible D match to TRBD1 (5 bases). V lost 6 bases, J lost 6 bases, and 21 bases lay in between. The CDR3 is 16 amino acids. Germline V lookup: CDR1 MDHEN, CDR2 SYDVKM. Here the CDR3 reads CASRPVQGIVGQPQHF. The CDR3, as DNA: TGTGCCAGCAGGCCCGTTCAGGGAATTGTAGGTCAGCCCCAGCATTTT. The whole variable domain, filled in from reference TRBV28 and TRBJ1-5, reads DVKVTQSSRYLVKRTGEKVFLECVQDMDHENMFWYRQDPGLGLRLIYFSYDVKMKEKGDIPEGYSVSREKKERFSLILESASTNQTSMYLCASRPVQGIVGQPQHFGDGTRLSIL.

This clone was detected once. V and J are TRBV6-2 or TRBV6-3 and TRBJ2-3, with a weak D call TRBD2 (5 bases). CDR3 size: 20 residues. CDR1 and CDR2 from the germline V gene are MNHEY and SVGEGT. V lost 0 bases, J lost 4 bases, and 26 bases lay in between. The CDR3 sequence: CASSYSKMNPLAEFADTQYF. The CDR3 DNA is TGTGCCAGCAGTTACTCGAAGATGAACCCTCTAGCCGAATTTGCAGATACGCAGTATTTT.

The chain has TRBV4-3 and TRBJ1-1; the D is unclear. V was pared by 1 base and J by 6 bases, with 12 bases between. In germline, CDR1 is LGHNA, CDR2 YSLEER. This CDR3 has 14 amino acids. CDR3 DNA sequence: TGCGCCAGCAGCCAAGCCCGTTCGTCCCCTGAAGCTTTCTTT. Its protein product is CASSQARSSPEAFF.

The V gene is TRBV2, the J gene TRBJ2-3, with D possibly TRBD2 on 5 matching bases. Germline CDR1 SNHLY, CDR2 FYNNEI. The CDR3 is 13 residues long. The germline V and J ends were trimmed by 3 bases and 5 bases, with 9 bases remaining between them. CDR3 residues: CASSDVEGDTQYF. The CDR3 coding sequence is TGTGCCAGCAGTGATGTTGAGGGAGATACGCAGTATTTT.

The chain employs TRBV18 and TRBJ2-7; weak D call: TRBD2 (6 bases). This CDR3 comprises 13 residues. CDR1 and CDR2 from the germline V gene are KGHSH and LQKENI. The germline V and J ends were trimmed by 5 bases and 6 bases, with 14 bases remaining between them. The CDR3 region is CASSTGTVGEQYF. For the CDR3, the DNA is TGTGCCAGCTCAACTGGGACTGTCGGCGAGCAGTACTTC.

The gene calls are TRBV6-5 and TRBJ2-3, with D perhaps TRBD1 (5 bases). This CDR3 comprises 15 residues. The V gene's germline CDR1 is MNHEY and CDR2 SVGAGI. Trimming took 4 bases from V and 3 from J, leaving 14 bases between them. This chain's CDR3 is CASSSGQTSTDTQYF. Here the CDR3 DNA reads TGTGCCAGCAGTTCAGGGCAGACATCAACAGATACGCAGTATTTT.

V is TRBV25-1 and J is TRBJ2-1; 10 nucleotides align to TRBD2. Germline trimming cut 11 bases from V and 7 bases from J; bases unmatched to any gene: 8. Per the germline V gene, CDR1 is MGHDK and CDR2 is SYGVNS. The CDR3 length is 13 residues. For the CDR3, the DNA is TGTGCCGGACGAACTAGCGGGAAGAATGAGCAGTTCTTC. It yields the protein CAGRTSGKNEQFF.

This clone was seen a few times. The V gene is TRBV19, the J gene TRBJ2-7, with a weak D call TRBD1 (6 bases). The CDR3 length is 14 residues. Trimming left V 3 bases short and J 3 bases short, with 12 bases between. Germline V gives CDR1 LNHDA, CDR2 SQIVND (reference sequence). The DNA for the CDR3 is TGTGCCAGTAGTATCGCAGGGGATCGCTACGAGCAGTACTTC. Translating it yields CASSIAGDRYEQYF.

The chain uses TRBV14 and TRBJ1-3; TRBD1 matches at 7 bases. Per germline, CDR1 SGHDN and CDR2 FVKESK. Germline trimming cut 5 bases from V and 3 bases from J; bases unmatched to any gene: 10. CDR3 length: 16 residues. The CDR3 DNA sequence: TGTGCCAGCAGCTCCCGGGACAGCTACGGTGGAAACACCATATATTTT. It encodes CASSSRDSYGGNTIYF.

Only a few counts were recorded for this clone. The rearrangement links TRBV7-9 to TRBJ2-7; TRBD1 agrees at 7 bases. Per germline, CDR1 SEHNR and CDR2 FQNEAQ (reference sequence). Trimming cost V 5 bases and J 2 bases; bases outside gene matches: 3. This CDR3 contains 13 residues. CDR3 DNA sequence: TGTGCCAGCAGCCTCGGGACAGCCTACGAGCAGTACTTC. It translates to CASSLGTAYEQYF. Together with reference TRBV7-9 and TRBJ2-7, the CDR3 gives the full variable domain: DTGVSQNPRHKITKRGQNVTFRCDPISEHNRLYWYRQTLGQGPEFLTYFQNEAQLEKSRLLSDRFSAERPKGSFSTLEIQRTEQGDSAMYLCASSLGTAYEQYFGPGTRLTVT.

This chain uses TRBV5-1 with TRBJ2-7; TRBD1 matches 8 bases. The V gene end was trimmed by 5 bases and the J gene end by 1 base; junction bases not matched to a gene: 8. Germline V gives CDR1 SGHRS, CDR2 YFSETQ. The CDR3 has 15 residues. CDR3 coding DNA: TGCGCCAGCAGTCCCGGGACAGGCCTTTCCTACGAGCAGTACTTC. Amino acid sequence: CASSPGTGLSYEQYF.

V gene TRBV4-3 combines with J gene TRBJ2-3; D is unresolved. CDR1 is LGHNA and CDR2 is YSLEER in the germline V gene. The CDR3 has 16 amino acids. The ends were cut back, 2 bases at V and 0 bases at J, with 12 bases in the middle. The CDR3: CASSQSGVSSTDTQYF. CDR3 sequence (DNA): TGCGCCAGCAGCCAAAGTGGAGTTTCAAGCACAGATACGCAGTATTTT.

The J gene is TRBJ2-4, the V gene TRBV28; perhaps TRBD2 as D (5 bases). This CDR3 contains 13 residues. The germline V and J ends were trimmed by 6 bases and 9 bases, with 15 bases remaining between them. Germline V gene sequence: CDR1 MDHEN, CDR2 SYDVKM. CDR3 residues: CASSPRNSGIQYF. CDR3 bases: TGTGCCAGCAGCCCCAGGAACAGCGGCATTCAGTACTTC. The complete variable domain, with remaining parts taken from reference TRBV28 and TRBJ2-4, reads DVKVTQSSRYLVKRTGEKVFLECVQDMDHENMFWYRQDPGLGLRLIYFSYDVKMKEKGDIPEGYSVSREKKERFSLILESASTNQTSMYLCASSPRNSGIQYFGAGTRLSVL.

The CDR3 region is CASSFGTTPSNEQFF. For the CDR3, the DNA is TGTGCCAGCAGCTTTGGGACTACTCCTTCGAATGAGCAGTTCTTC. The gene calls are TRBV7-2 and TRBJ2-1; the match to TRBD2 covers 7 bases. The CDR3 spans 15 residues. Germline loops: CDR1 SGHTA, CDR2 FQGNSA. Trimming at V came to 3 bases and at J to 7 bases, leaving 9 bases not matched to a gene.

The J gene is TRBJ1-5, the V gene TRBV11-1; D ambiguous. V gave up 5 bases and J gave up 0 bases, with 5 bases separating them. CDR1 is SGHAT and CDR2 is FQDESV in the germline V gene (reference sequence). The CDR3 runs to 13 residues. The CDR3 here is CASSRGSNQPQHF. The CDR3, as DNA: TGTGCCAGCAGCCGGGGTAGCAATCAGCCCCAGCATTTT.

The V gene is TRBV11-2, the J gene TRBJ2-5; D perhaps matches TRBD1 (5 bases). V lost 1 base and J lost 1, with 10 bases in between. The CDR3 contains 15 residues. Germline-derived CDR1 and CDR2 are SGHAT and FQNNGV. CDR3 nucleotide sequence: TGTGCCAGCAGCTTAGCAGGGCAGCTCCAAGAGACCCAGTACTTC. Translated, it gives CASSLAGQLQETQYF.

The V gene is TRBV7-2, the J gene TRBJ1-1, with D maybe TRBD1 (6 bases). This CDR3 spans 13 amino acids. Trimming took off 5 bases at V and 1 base at J, with 8 bases between the two ends. The V gene's germline CDR1 is SGHTA and CDR2 FQGNSA. The CDR3 region is CASSKTGNTEAFF. DNA of the CDR3: TGTGCCAGCAGCAAGACAGGGAACACTGAAGCTTTCTTT.

The rearrangement uses TRBV4-3 and TRBJ2-6; 9 positions agree with TRBD1. CDR1 and CDR2 (germline): LGHNA, YSLEER. This CDR3 is built from 18 residues. J was trimmed by 1 base and V by 4 bases; bases with no gene match: 8. The CDR3 DNA follows: TGCGCCAGCAGCCGAACAGGGGGCGTAGTGTCTGGGGCCAACGTCCTGACTTTC. Translating it yields CASSRTGGVVSGANVLTF.

The CDR3 coding sequence is TGCGCCAGCAGCCAAGATGTAAGGGGGAGGGGCACCGGGGAGCTGTTTTTT. This gives the protein CASSQDVRGRGTGELFF. The chain combines TRBV4-3 with TRBJ2-2; the D gene is possibly TRBD2 (7 bases). Germline V gene data show CDR1 as LGHNA and CDR2 as YSLEER. Trimming left V 0 bases short and J 4 bases short, with 15 bases between. The CDR3 has 17 amino acids.

The chain is built from TRBV7-2 and TRBJ2-3; 10 bases are a match to TRBD1. The germline V gene has CDR1 SGHTA and CDR2 FQGNSA. The CDR3 length is 14 residues. The junction had 0 bases not matched to a gene; V was cut back by 3 bases and J by 3 bases. The CDR3 loop reads CASSLGQGTDTQYF. The CDR3 DNA is TGTGCCAGCAGCTTGGGACAGGGGACAGATACGCAGTATTTT. Drawing the rest from reference TRBV7-2 and TRBJ2-3, the complete variable domain is GAGVSQSPSNKVTEKGKDVELRCDPISGHTALYWYRQSLGQGLEFLIYFQGNSAPDKSGLPSDRFSAERTGGSVSTLTIQRTQQEDSAVYLCASSLGQGTDTQYFGPGTRLTVL.

This clone was detected only once. The chain couples TRBV7-2 to TRBJ2-3, with D perhaps TRBD2 (5 bases). The CDR3 totals 15 residues. Germline assignment: CDR1 SGHTA and CDR2 FQGNSA. V was shortened by 11 bases and J by 1 base, with 19 bases between the two germline ends. CDR3 loop: CASARSGLRTDTQYF. Here the CDR3 DNA reads TGTGCCTCGGCAAGGAGCGGCCTACGCACAGATACGCAGTATTTT.